This entry lists 29 T cell receptor beta chains sequenced from one sample in a study of cytomegalovirus exposure and HLA in healthy donors (dated by TCRdb to about 2017). The library was built by means of the immunoSEQ multiplex PCR assay. The multiplex PCR relied on a mix of 60 forward primers for TCR Vbeta segments and 13 reverse primers for TCR Jbeta segments. TCRdb retrieved this table from immuneACCESS and kept in-frame rearrangements only. Not all clones are present; in checked studies, unresolved V genes account for under half, and no reason is known for the remainder. The sample data list over 85,000 clones, and around 82% of these were observed just once. The leading ten clones occupy over 5% of the sample. The material sequenced was PBMCs. The receptors here all came from a man between 40 and 49 years old in good health and CMV-seropositive.

This CDR3 reads CASSVAPRGGDNSPLHF. The CDR3 bases are TGTGCCAGCAGCGTAGCTCCCAGGGGAGGGGATAATTCACCCCTCCACTTT. This sequence joins TRBV9 and TRBJ1-6, with D tentatively TRBD1 (6 bases). Trimming cost V 0 bases and J 5 bases, with 15 bases left between them. The germline V gene encodes CDR1 SGDLS and CDR2 YYNGEE. The CDR3 has 17 amino acids.

This clone has more than one count but fewer than ten. This chain uses TRBV2 with TRBJ1-2; weak D call: TRBD1 (5 bases). CDR3 length: 16 residues. V lost 6 bases and J lost 1, with 18 bases in between. CDR1 is SNHLY and CDR2 is FYNNEI in the germline V gene. CDR3 residues: CASSGGIDGINYGYTF. For the CDR3, the DNA is TGTGCCAGCAGCGGGGGGATAGACGGAATTAACTATGGCTACACCTTC.

V and J are TRBV30 and TRBJ1-4; D gene ambiguous. Germline CDR1 reads GTSNPN; CDR2 reads SVGIG (reference sequence). The CDR3 is made up of 15 amino acids. V lost 4 bases to trimming and J lost 4 bases, with 16 bases between them. The CDR3 DNA reads as TGTGCCTGGATCGCGAGGACTGAATATAATGAAAAACTGTTTTTT. Amino acids: CAWIARTEYNEKLFF.

The V and J genes are TRBV5-4 and TRBJ1-1; 11 bases map to TRBD1. The germline gives CDR1 SGHNT, CDR2 YYREEE (reference sequence). The V and J ends lost 4 bases and 0 bases, in that order; junction bases with no gene match: 5. The CDR3 sequence is 16 residues long. The CDR3 coding sequence is TGTGCCAGCAGCATTGGACAGGGGGCTGTGAACACTGAAGCTTTCTTT. Its translation: CASSIGQGAVNTEAFF.

The V and J genes are TRBV5-4 and TRBJ1-2, with 7 nucleotides matching TRBD1. This CDR3 has 14 residues. The V segment lost 4 bases and the J segment 5 bases; nucleotides outside the gene matches: 8. In germline, CDR1 is SGHNT, CDR2 YYREEE (reference sequence). The CDR3 DNA follows: TGTGCCAGCAGCCGAAGACAGGGCGAGTATGGCTACACCTTC. Translation: CASSRRQGEYGYTF.

The chain combines TRBV15 with TRBJ2-7, with D maybe TRBD2 (6 bases). Germline lookup yields CDR1 LNHNV and CDR2 YYDKDF (reference sequence). The CDR3 has 13 amino acids. V was clipped by 7 bases and J by 6 bases, with 16 bases between them. The CDR3 DNA follows: TGTGCCACCACCCTAACGGGGAGGAGCGAGCAGTACTTC. Translation gives CATTLTGRSEQYF.

The chain carries TRBV5-1 and TRBJ2-3, with TRBD2 identical over 8 bases. The CDR3 is 15 amino acids. Germline V lookup: CDR1 SGHRS, CDR2 YFSETQ. Trimming at V came to 0 bases and at J to 6 bases, leaving 6 bases not matched to a gene. CDR3 in amino acids: CASSLVGGRSDTQYF. In nucleotides, the CDR3 is TGCGCCAGCAGCTTGGTTGGCGGGAGGTCGGATACGCAGTATTTT.

The gene calls are TRBV11-2 and TRBJ2-7, with 12 bases aligning to TRBD2. Germline CDR1 and CDR2: SGHAT and FQNNGV. This CDR3 region has 14 residues. V shed 4 bases, J shed 3 bases, and the junction held 1 base outside the gene matches. This CDR3 is CASSSLAGGYEQYF. DNA for the CDR3: TGTGCCAGCAGCTCACTAGCGGGGGGCTACGAGCAGTACTTC.

The chain carries TRBV18 and TRBJ1-5, with D possibly TRBD1 on 6 matching bases. The CDR3 contains 14 residues. Trimming took off 3 bases at V and 6 bases at J, with 12 bases between the two ends. From germline, CDR1 is KGHSH and CDR2 LQKENI. DNA for the CDR3: TGTGCCAGCTCACCTGGACAGTCCATTCAGCCCCAGCATTTT. This codes for CASSPGQSIQPQHF. Supplemented by reference TRBV18 and TRBJ1-5, the full variable domain reads NAGVMQNPRHLVRRRGQEARLRCSPMKGHSHVYWYRQLPEEGLKFMVYLQKENIIDESGMPKERFSAEFPKEGPSILRIQQVVRGDSAAYFCASSPGQSIQPQHFGDGTRLSIL.

The chain links TRBV30 to TRBJ2-1; 7 bases are a match to TRBD1. The germline CDR1 and CDR2 sequences are GTSNPN and SVGIG (reference sequence). The CDR3 covers 16 residues. V trimming: 4 bases; J trimming: 3 bases; junction bases outside the gene matches: 12. The chain's CDR3 is CAWIGREQGLYNEQFF. In DNA form, the CDR3 reads TGTGCCTGGATCGGTCGCGAACAGGGGCTCTACAATGAGCAGTTCTTC.

This chain links TRBV10-3 with TRBJ1-1, with 7 bases identical to TRBD1. The CDR3 has 15 amino acids. The V segment lost 1 base and the J segment 1 base; nucleotides outside the gene matches: 3. Germline V lookup: CDR1 ENHRY, CDR2 SYGVKD. The CDR3 protein is CAISEWDSPNTEAFF. The CDR3 DNA reads as TGTGCCATCAGTGAGTGGGACAGCCCGAACACTGAAGCTTTCTTT.

A few counts support this clone. J is TRBJ1-2 and V is TRBV29-1, with no clear D. This CDR3 contains 15 residues. CDR1 and CDR2 from the germline V gene are SQVTM and ANQGSEA. Trimming pared 7 bases from V and 8 bases from J, leaving 26 bases between. As DNA, the CDR3 is TGCAGCGGCGATTTTCCGGGTCTCGGGAAGAGGGGCTACACCTTC. Its translation is CSGDFPGLGKRGYTF.

V gene TRBV5-1 combines with J gene TRBJ2-2; D may be TRBD2 (5 bases). CDR3 length: 15 residues. Per germline, CDR1 SGHRS and CDR2 YFSETQ. The germline V and J ends were trimmed by 4 bases and 6 bases, with 16 bases remaining between them. The CDR3 DNA sequence: TGCGCCAGCAGCCCGGACGCCCGGGGAGCCGGGGAGCTGTTTTTT. Residues: CASSPDARGAGELFF.

This chain connects TRBV5-1 to TRBJ2-7; 10 bases agree with TRBD2. Trimming removed 3 bases from V and 2 bases from J; junction bases left unmatched: 8. The length of the CDR3 is 16 residues. The germline CDR1 and CDR2 sequences are SGHRS and YFSETQ. This chain's CDR3 is CASSWFVSGGTYEQYF. For the CDR3, the DNA is TGCGCCAGCAGCTGGTTTGTTAGCGGGGGGACCTACGAGCAGTACTTC. The variable domain in full, completed from reference TRBV5-1 and TRBJ2-7, reads KAGVTQTPRYLIKTRGQQVTLSCSPISGHRSVSWYQQTPGQGLQFLFEYFSETQRNKGNFPGRFSGRQFSNSRSEMNVSTLELGDSALYLCASSWFVSGGTYEQYFGPGTRLTVT.

This rearrangement joins TRBV4-2 to TRBJ2-5; TRBD2 matches at 10 bases. The length of the CDR3 is 14 residues. V shed 3 bases and J 2 bases; nucleotides not matched to a gene: 0. CDR1 is LGHNA and CDR2 is YNFKEQ in the germline V gene. The CDR3 DNA reads as TGTGCCAGCAGCCATAGCGGGGGGCAAGAGACCCAGTACTTC. Its translation is CASSHSGGQETQYF.

The CDR3 DNA follows: TGTGCCAGCAGTGAGCCCGGGGATGGCTACACCTTC. Its translation: CASSEPGDGYTF. This chain joins TRBV25-1 and TRBJ1-2; D is unclear. CDR3 length: 12 residues. V was pared by 3 bases and J by 6 bases, with 8 bases between. The germline gives CDR1 MGHDK, CDR2 SYGVNS.

The rearrangement uses TRBV7-9 and TRBJ2-1; D not certain. The CDR3 consists of 13 residues. Germline assignment: CDR1 SEHNR and CDR2 FQNEAQ (reference sequence). V lost 2 bases and J 4 bases, leaving 6 bases between the germline ends. The CDR3 region has the DNA TGTGCCAGCAGCTTAACTGAATACAATGAGCAGTTCTTC. Amino acids: CASSLTEYNEQFF.

J is TRBJ1-2 and V is TRBV5-1; TRBD1 is a possible D gene (6 bases). The CDR3 contains 15 residues. Between the trimmed V and J ends, which lost 4 bases and 4 bases, there was a span of 17 bases. Germline CDR1 SGHRS, CDR2 YFSETQ. The DNA for the CDR3 is TGCGCCAGCAGCCCCGGACAGCCGGCAGGCTATGGCTACACCTTC. It is translated as CASSPGQPAGYGYTF.

This rearrangement joins TRBV2 to TRBJ1-1; unclear D gene. V was pared by 3 bases and J by 2 bases, with 4 bases between. Germline V CDR1 and CDR2: SNHLY, FYNNEI. The CDR3 runs to 12 residues. The CDR3 sequence: CASSDSNTEAFF. CDR3 nucleotides: TGTGCCAGCAGTGACAGTAACACTGAAGCTTTCTTT.

This clone appeared a few times. The rearrangement links TRBV5-6 to TRBJ2-1, with D possibly TRBD2 on 6 matching bases. Germline values: CDR1 SGHDT, CDR2 YYEEEE. This CDR3 has 15 amino acids. Trimming pared 6 bases from V and 1 base from J, leaving 14 bases between. DNA of the CDR3: TGTGCCAGCAAAACCGGGACTGGTTCCTACAATGAGCAGTTCTTC. It yields the protein CASKTGTGSYNEQFF.

The chain recombines TRBV6-5 with TRBJ2-2, with D unclear. The CDR3 loop spans 11 amino acids. V was clipped by 8 bases and J by 8 bases, with 9 bases between them. Germline loops: CDR1 MNHEY, CDR2 SVGAGI. The CDR3 sequence is CASRWAGELFF. Here the CDR3 DNA reads TGTGCCAGCCGCTGGGCGGGGGAGCTGTTTTTT.

V usage is TRBV7-8 and J usage is TRBJ1-1, with 7 bases fitting TRBD1. Germline V gives CDR1 SGHVS, CDR2 FQNEAQ. With 1 base clipped from V and 7 bases from J, the junction kept 6 bases outside the gene matches. The CDR3 has 14 amino acids. The CDR3 sequence is CASSLELRDSEAFF. CDR3 coding DNA: TGTGCCAGCAGCTTAGAGCTACGGGACAGTGAAGCTTTCTTT.

The genes are TRBV30 and TRBJ1-1; 12 bases line up with TRBD1. CDR1 is GTSNPN, CDR2 SVGIG, per germline (reference sequence). The CDR3 sequence is 13 residues long. The V gene end was trimmed by 6 bases and the J gene end by 5 bases; junction bases not matched to a gene: 4. The CDR3 spells CACPGQGATEAFF. The CDR3 bases are TGTGCCTGTCCGGGACAGGGGGCTACTGAAGCTTTCTTT.

This clone was found once. The chain joins TRBV11-1 to TRBJ2-1; tentatively, D is TRBD2 (5 bases). Per germline, CDR1 SGHAT and CDR2 FQDESV (reference sequence). CDR3 length: 13 residues. Trimming took 3 bases from V and 8 from J, leaving 11 bases between them. The CDR3 spells CASSFWGSDEQFF. CDR3 in DNA: TGTGCCAGCAGCTTTTGGGGTAGCGATGAGCAGTTCTTC.

This chain links TRBV19 with TRBJ1-3; unclear D gene. With 11 bases removed from V and 3 bases from J, the gap between germline ends came to 8 bases. The CDR3 covers 11 residues. Germline V gene data show CDR1 as LNHDA and CDR2 as SQIVND (reference sequence). The CDR3 nucleotides are TGTGCCGGCAGACTTGGAAACACCATATATTTT. Translated, it gives CAGRLGNTIYF.

The chain recombines TRBV29-1 with TRBJ1-1, with 9 bases that match TRBD1. The trim removed 7 bases at V and 3 bases at J, leaving 0 bases unmatched. This CDR3 comprises 11 residues. The germline V gene has CDR1 SQVTM and CDR2 ANQGSEA. The CDR3 is CSGQGDTEAFF. The CDR3 DNA is TGCAGCGGACAGGGGGACACTGAAGCTTTCTTT.

The chain carries TRBV7-3 and TRBJ1-1; perhaps TRBD1 as D (6 bases). There are 13 residues in the CDR3. Germline loops: CDR1 SGHTA, CDR2 FQGTGA. Trimming took off 5 bases at V and 7 bases at J, with 14 bases between the two ends. CDR3 nucleotides: TGTGCCAGCAGCCCCGGTGAAGGGGGTGAAGCTTTCTTT. Protein product: CASSPGEGGEAFF.

This clone appeared once. The chain is built from TRBV5-4 and TRBJ2-3; 10 positions match TRBD1. V lost 0 bases and J lost 1; bases outside the gene matches: 5. Germline values: CDR1 SGHNT, CDR2 YYREEE (reference sequence). The CDR3 runs 17 residues. CDR3 bases: TGTGCCAGCAGCTTGGGACAGGGGGCGGGGGGCACAGATACGCAGTATTTT. Amino acid sequence: CASSLGQGAGGTDTQYF.

The V gene is TRBV5-1, the J gene TRBJ2-3, with 9 bases identical to TRBD2. Germline trimming cut 0 bases from V and 3 bases from J; bases unmatched to any gene: 5. Germline assignment: CDR1 SGHRS and CDR2 YFSETQ. There are 16 residues in the CDR3. CDR3 in DNA: TGCGCCAGCAGCTTGGCCGGGAGCGGGGGGACAGATACGCAGTATTTT. Translated, it gives CASSLAGSGGTDTQYF. Full variable domain (missing parts from reference TRBV5-1 and TRBJ2-3): KAGVTQTPRYLIKTRGQQVTLSCSPISGHRSVSWYQQTPGQGLQFLFEYFSETQRNKGNFPGRFSGRQFSNSRSEMNVSTLELGDSALYLCASSLAGSGGTDTQYFGPGTRLTVL.